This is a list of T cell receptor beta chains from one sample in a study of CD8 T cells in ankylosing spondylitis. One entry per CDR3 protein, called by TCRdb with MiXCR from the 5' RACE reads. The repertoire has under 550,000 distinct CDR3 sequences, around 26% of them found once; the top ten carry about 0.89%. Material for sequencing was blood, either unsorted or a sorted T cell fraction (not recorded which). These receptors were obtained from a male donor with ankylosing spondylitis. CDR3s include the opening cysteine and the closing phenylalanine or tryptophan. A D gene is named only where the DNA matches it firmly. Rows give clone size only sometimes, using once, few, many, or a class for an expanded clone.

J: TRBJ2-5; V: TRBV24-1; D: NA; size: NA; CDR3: CATSDFVNRETQYF; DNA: TGTGCCACCAGTGATTTCGTCAACCGTGAGACCCAGTACTTC
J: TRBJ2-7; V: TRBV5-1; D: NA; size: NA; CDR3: CASSLRGNPSYEQYF; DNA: TGCGCCAGCAGCCTGAGGGGTAACCCCTCCTACGAGCAGTACTTC
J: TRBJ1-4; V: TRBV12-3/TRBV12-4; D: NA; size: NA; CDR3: CASSFVGSEKLFF; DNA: TGTGCCAGCAGTTTTGTGGGGAGTGAAAAACTGTTTTTT
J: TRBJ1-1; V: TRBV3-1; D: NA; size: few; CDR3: CASSPQPLRGDKNTEAFF; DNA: TGTGCCAGCAGCCCCCAGCCCTTAAGGGGAGATAAGAACACTGAAGCTTTCTTT
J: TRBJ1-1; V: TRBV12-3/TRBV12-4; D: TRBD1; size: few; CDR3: CASLPAEGAGTEAFF; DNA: TGTGCCAGCCTCCCAGCGGAGGGGGCGGGCACTGAAGCTTTCTTT
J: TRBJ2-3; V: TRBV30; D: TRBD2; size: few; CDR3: CAWSHGTSGTTDTQYF; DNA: TGTGCCTGGAGTCACGGGACTAGCGGGACCACAGATACGCAGTATTTT
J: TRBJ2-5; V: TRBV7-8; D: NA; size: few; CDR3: CASSPGAGVETQYF; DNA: TGTGCCAGCAGCCCGGGTGCCGGGGTGGAGACCCAGTACTTC
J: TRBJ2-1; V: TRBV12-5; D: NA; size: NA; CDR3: CASGLVQGANNEQFF; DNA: TGTGCTAGTGGTTTGGTACAGGGTGCTAACAATGAGCAGTTCTTC
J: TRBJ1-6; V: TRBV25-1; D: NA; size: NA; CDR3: CASSELMSPLHF; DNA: TGTGCCAGCAGTGAATTGATGTCACCCCTCCACTTT
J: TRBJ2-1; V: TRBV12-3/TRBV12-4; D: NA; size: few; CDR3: CASSSTVQGFF; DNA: TGTGCCAGCAGTTCTACTGTCCAAGGGTTCTTC
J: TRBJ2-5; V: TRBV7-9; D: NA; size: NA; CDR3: CASSLERYQETQYF; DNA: TGTGCCAGCAGCTTGGAGAGATACCAAGAGACCCAGTACTTC
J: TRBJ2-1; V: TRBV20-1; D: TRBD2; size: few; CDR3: CSARLPTSGRADEQFF; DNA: TGCAGTGCTAGATTGCCGACTAGCGGGAGGGCCGATGAGCAGTTCTTC
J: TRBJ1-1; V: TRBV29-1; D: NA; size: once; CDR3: CSVAHTNTEAFF; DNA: TGCAGCGTTGCACACACGAACACTGAAGCTTTCTTT
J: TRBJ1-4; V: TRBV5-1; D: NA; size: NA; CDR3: CASSLAKGEKLFF; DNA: TGCGCCAGCAGCTTGGCAAAAGGTGAAAAACTGTTTTTT
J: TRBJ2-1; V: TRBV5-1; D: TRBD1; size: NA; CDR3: CASSLGAGTGNEQFF; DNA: TGCGCCAGCAGCTTAGGGGCGGGGACAGGCAATGAGCAGTTCTTC
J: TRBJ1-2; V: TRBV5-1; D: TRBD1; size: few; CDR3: CASSLDPGGFEGYTF; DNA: TGCGCCAGCAGCTTGGACCCAGGGGGCTTTGAAGGCTACACCTTC
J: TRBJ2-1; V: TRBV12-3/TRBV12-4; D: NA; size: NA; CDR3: CASTLGRPNFNEQFF; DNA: TGTGCCAGCACCCTGGGGCGGCCCAATTTCAATGAGCAGTTCTTC
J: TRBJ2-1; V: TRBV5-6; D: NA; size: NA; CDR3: CASSFGGSEQFF; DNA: TGTGCCAGCAGCTTTGGGGGATCCGAGCAGTTCTTC
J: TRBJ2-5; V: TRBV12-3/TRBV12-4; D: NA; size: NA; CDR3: CASSFSTEETQYF; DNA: TGTGCCAGCAGTTTTAGTACAGAAGAGACCCAGTACTTC
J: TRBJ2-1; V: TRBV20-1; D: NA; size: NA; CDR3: CSARDAISGGSSNEQFF; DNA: TGCAGTGCTAGAGATGCCATCTCAGGTGGTAGTTCGAATGAGCAGTTCTTC
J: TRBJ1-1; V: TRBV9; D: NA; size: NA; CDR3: CASSAGRQKTMNTEAFF; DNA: TGTGCCAGCAGCGCCGGGAGGCAGAAGACCATGAACACTGAAGCTTTCTTT
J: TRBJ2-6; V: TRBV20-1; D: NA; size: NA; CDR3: CSAAGANVLTF; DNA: TGCAGTGCGGCCGGGGCCAACGTCCTGACTTTC
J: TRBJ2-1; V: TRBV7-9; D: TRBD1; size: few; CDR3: CASIKRGGTGGNEQFF; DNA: TGTGCCAGCATCAAACGAGGCGGGACAGGGGGCAATGAGCAGTTCTTC
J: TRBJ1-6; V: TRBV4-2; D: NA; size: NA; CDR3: CASSLGREALHF; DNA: TGTGCCAGCAGCCTTGGCAGGGAGGCCCTCCACTTT
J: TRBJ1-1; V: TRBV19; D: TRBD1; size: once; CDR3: CASSAGDRVNTEAFF; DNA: TGTGCCAGTAGTGCCGGTGACAGGGTGAACACTGAAGCTTTCTTT
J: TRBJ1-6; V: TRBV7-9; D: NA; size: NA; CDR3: CASSAGAGRGSPLHF; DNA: TGTGCCAGCAGCGCGGGGGCGGGGAGAGGATCACCCCTCCACTTT
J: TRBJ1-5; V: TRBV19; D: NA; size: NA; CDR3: CASSIGILSNQPQHF; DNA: TGTGCCAGTAGTATAGGGATTCTAAGCAATCAGCCCCAGCATTTT
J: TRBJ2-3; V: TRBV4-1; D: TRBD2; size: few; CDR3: CASSQGDGGGTDTQYF; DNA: TGCGCCAGCAGCCAAGGGGACGGGGGGGGCACAGATACGCAGTATTTT
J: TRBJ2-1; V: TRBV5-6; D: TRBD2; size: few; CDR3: CASSLPGTNYNEQFF; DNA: TGTGCCAGCAGCCTGCCGGGGACTAACTACAATGAGCAGTTCTTC
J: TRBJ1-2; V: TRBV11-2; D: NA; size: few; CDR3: CASSLLDSDRGYTF; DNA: TGTGCCAGCAGCCTATTGGACAGTGATCGTGGCTACACCTTC
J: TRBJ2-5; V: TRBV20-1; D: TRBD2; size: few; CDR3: CSARRTRAETQYF; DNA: TGCAGTGCTAGACGGACTAGGGCGGAGACCCAGTACTTC
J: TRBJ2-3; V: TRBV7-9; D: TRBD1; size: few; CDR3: CASSDGQATDTQYF; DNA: TGTGCCAGCAGCGATGGACAGGCCACAGATACGCAGTATTTT
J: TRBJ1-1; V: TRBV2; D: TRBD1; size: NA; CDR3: CASRAGTGGGIAEAFF; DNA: TGTGCCAGCAGGGCCGGGACAGGGGGCGGTATCGCTGAAGCTTTCTTT
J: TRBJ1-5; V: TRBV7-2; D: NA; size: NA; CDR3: CASSLAPLMDQPQHF; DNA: TGTGCCAGCAGCTTAGCCCCACTCATGGATCAGCCCCAGCATTTT
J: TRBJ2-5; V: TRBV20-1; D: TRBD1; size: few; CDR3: CSATQGAGETQYF; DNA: TGCAGTGCTACTCAGGGGGCCGGGGAGACCCAGTACTTC
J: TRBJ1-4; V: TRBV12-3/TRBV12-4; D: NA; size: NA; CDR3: CASSLADRYNEKLFF; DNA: TGTGCCAGCAGTTTGGCCGACAGGTATAATGAAAAACTGTTTTTT
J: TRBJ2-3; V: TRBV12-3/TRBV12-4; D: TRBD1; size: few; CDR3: CASSRDSPSTDTQYF; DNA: TGTGCCAGCAGTCGGGACAGCCCTAGCACAGATACGCAGTATTTT
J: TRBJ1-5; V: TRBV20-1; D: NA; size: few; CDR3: CSARDPRGTYSNQPQHF; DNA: TGCAGTGCTAGAGATCCCAGAGGGACTTATAGCAATCAGCCCCAGCATTTT
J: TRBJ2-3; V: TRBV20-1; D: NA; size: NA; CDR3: CSAREDDTQYF; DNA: TGCAGTGCTAGGGAGGATGATACGCAGTATTTT
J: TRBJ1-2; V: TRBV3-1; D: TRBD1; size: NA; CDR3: CASSLLQGADGYTF; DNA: TGTGCCAGCAGCCTCCTACAGGGGGCAGATGGCTACACCTTC
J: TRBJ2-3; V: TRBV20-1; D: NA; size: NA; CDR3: CSATAASTDTQYF; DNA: TGCAGTGCTACAGCTGCAAGCACAGATACGCAGTATTTT
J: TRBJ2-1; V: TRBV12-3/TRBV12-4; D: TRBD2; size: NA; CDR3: CASSLARGGGPSNEQFF; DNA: TGTGCCAGCAGTTTAGCGCGGGGGGGAGGGCCTTCGAATGAGCAGTTCTTC
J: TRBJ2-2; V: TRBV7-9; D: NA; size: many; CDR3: CASSLFGELFF; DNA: TGTGCCAGCAGCTTATTCGGGGAGCTGTTTTTT
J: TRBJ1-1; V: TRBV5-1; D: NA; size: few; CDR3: CASSLPTTEAFF; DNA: TGCGCCAGCAGCTTACCGACCACTGAAGCTTTCTTT
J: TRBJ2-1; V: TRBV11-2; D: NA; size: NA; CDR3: CASSPLGYNEQFF; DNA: TGTGCCAGCAGCCCGCTAGGCTACAATGAGCAGTTCTTC
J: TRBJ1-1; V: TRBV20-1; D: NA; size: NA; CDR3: CSASVRINTEAFF; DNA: TGCAGTGCTAGTGTCAGGATAAACACTGAAGCTTTCTTT
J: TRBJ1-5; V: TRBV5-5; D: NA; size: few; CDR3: CASSFEDQPQHF; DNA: TGTGCCAGCAGCTTCGAGGATCAGCCCCAGCATTTT
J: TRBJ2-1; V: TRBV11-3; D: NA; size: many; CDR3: CASSLEGTQGYNEQFF; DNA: TGTGCCAGCAGCTTAGAAGGGACACAGGGATACAATGAGCAGTTCTTC
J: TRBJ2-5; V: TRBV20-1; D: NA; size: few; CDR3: CSARLVEETQYF; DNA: TGCAGTGCTAGACTCGTGGAAGAGACCCAGTACTTC
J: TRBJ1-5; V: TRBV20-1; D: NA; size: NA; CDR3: CSASQGDRNQPQHF; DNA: TGCAGTGCTAGCCAAGGGGATCGCAATCAGCCCCAGCATTTT
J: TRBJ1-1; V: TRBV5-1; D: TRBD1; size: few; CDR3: CASSVDRAYTEAFF; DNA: TGCGCCAGCAGCGTTGACAGGGCGTACACTGAAGCTTTCTTT
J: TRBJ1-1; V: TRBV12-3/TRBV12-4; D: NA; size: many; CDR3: CASSLVGGTEAFF; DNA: TGTGCCAGCAGTTTAGTCGGGGGGACTGAAGCTTTCTTT
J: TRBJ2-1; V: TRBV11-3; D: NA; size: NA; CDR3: CASSLARGSYNEQFF; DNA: TGTGCCAGCAGCTTAGCCCGCGGGTCCTACAATGAGCAGTTCTTC
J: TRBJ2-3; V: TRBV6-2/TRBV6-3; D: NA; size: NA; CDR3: CASSYRWPAQYF; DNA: TGTGCCAGCAGCTACCGGTGGCCTGCGCAGTATTTT
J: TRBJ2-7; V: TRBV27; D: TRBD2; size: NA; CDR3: CASSPSGLVGGSEQYF; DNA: TGTGCCAGCAGTCCGTCGGGACTAGTGGGAGGGAGTGAGCAGTACTTC